The present T cell receptor beta chain was sequenced within a study of response to subunit inactivated influenza vaccine. This CDR3 spans 18 amino acids. Trimming took 2 bases from V and 5 from J; bases not matched to a gene: 15. Germline CDR1 and CDR2: SGHRS and YFSETQ. TCRdb fed the RT-PCR reads into MiXCR, producing one record per CDR3 protein. This sample has under 550,000 distinct CDR3 sequences, with approximately 6.9% found just once. The specimen was PBMCs from blood, collected 23 months after vaccination. V gene TRBV5-1 combines with J gene TRBJ1-5, with 8 bases lining up with TRBD1. The receptor comes from a man aged 50-75 years who received an inactivated influenza vaccine. CDR3 in DNA: TGCGCCAGCAGCTTCAGTCCAATGGGACAGGCCGGGGATCAGCCCCAGCATTTT. Encoded protein: CASSFSPMGQAGDQPQHF. The variable domain in full, completed from reference TRBV5-1 and TRBJ1-5, reads KAGVTQTPRYLIKTRGQQVTLSCSPISGHRSVSWYQQTPGQGLQFLFEYFSETQRNKGNFPGRFSGRQFSNSRSEMNVSTLELGDSALYLCASSFSPMGQAGDQPQHFGDGTRLSIL.